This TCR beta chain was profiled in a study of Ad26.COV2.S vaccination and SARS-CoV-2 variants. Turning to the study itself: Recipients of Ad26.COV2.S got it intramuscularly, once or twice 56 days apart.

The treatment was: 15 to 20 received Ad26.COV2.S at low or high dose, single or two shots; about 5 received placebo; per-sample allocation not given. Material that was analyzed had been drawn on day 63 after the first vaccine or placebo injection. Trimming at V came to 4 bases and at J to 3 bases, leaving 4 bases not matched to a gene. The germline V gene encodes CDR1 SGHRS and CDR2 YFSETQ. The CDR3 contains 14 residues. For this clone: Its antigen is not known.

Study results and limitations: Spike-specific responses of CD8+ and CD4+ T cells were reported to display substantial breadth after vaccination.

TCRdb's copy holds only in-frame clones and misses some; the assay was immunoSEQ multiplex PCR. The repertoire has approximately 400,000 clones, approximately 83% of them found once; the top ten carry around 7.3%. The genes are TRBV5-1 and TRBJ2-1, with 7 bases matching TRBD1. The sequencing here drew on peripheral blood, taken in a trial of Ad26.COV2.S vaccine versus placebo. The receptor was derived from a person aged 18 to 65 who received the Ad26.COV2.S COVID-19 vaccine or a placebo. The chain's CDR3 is CASSRGQNYNEQFF. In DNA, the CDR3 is TGCGCCAGCAGCAGGGGACAGAACTACAATGAGCAGTTCTTC.